These 20 T cell receptor beta chains share one sample of origin, sequenced in a study of blood T cell repertoires in COVID-19 (dated by TCRdb to the early 2020s). Libraries were made using the immunoSEQ multiplex PCR assay. TCRdb mirrors the immuneACCESS table, restricted to in-frame sequences. Some clones are absent from its copies; in checked studies, under half trace to an unresolved V gene, and the reason for the others is unknown. For this sample the table gives 400,000 to 500,000 clones, of which 86% were detected only once. The ten largest clones add up to approximately 1.4% of the sample. Sequenced: peripheral blood. The receptor source for this set is a woman aged 25 to 39 with active or convalescent COVID-19.

The chain uses TRBV10-3 and TRBJ2-1, with TRBD2 matching over 8 bases. V shed 3 bases and J 4 bases; nucleotides not matched to a gene: 8. In germline, CDR1 is ENHRY, CDR2 SYGVKD. The CDR3 consists of 16 residues. The DNA for the CDR3 is TGTGCCATCAGTGAATTATTAGCGGGGATGTACAATGAGCAGTTCTTC. Encoded protein: CAISELLAGMYNEQFF.

The rearrangement joins TRBV29-1 to TRBJ1-2, with D possibly being TRBD1 (6 bases). CDR3 length equals 14 residues. Per the germline V gene, CDR1 is SQVTM and CDR2 is ANQGSEA. The germline V and J ends were trimmed by 5 bases and 3 bases, with 16 bases remaining between them. In DNA form, the CDR3 reads TGCAGCGTTCGGGCAGGGGAAGGAGACTATGGCTACACCTTC. Protein sequence: CSVRAGEGDYGYTF.

V gene TRBV6-5 combines with J gene TRBJ1-1; tentative D call: TRBD1 (6 bases). The CDR3 spans 14 residues. Trimming stripped 6 bases from V and 2 bases from J, with 13 bases between. CDR1 and CDR2 from the germline V gene are MNHEY and SVGAGI. The CDR3 protein is CASSRTEYNTEAFF. The CDR3 DNA reads as TGTGCCAGCAGCCGGACAGAATATAACACTGAAGCTTTCTTT.

The chain links TRBV15 to TRBJ1-6; 7 bases fit TRBD1. From germline, CDR1 is LNHNV and CDR2 YYDKDF (reference sequence). The CDR3 extends over 16 amino acids. The V gene end was trimmed by 3 bases and the J gene end by 10 bases; junction bases not matched to a gene: 12. The CDR3 DNA sequence: TGTGCCACCAGCAGGGATCGGGACAGTTCTCGGTCACCCCTCCACTTT. Protein sequence: CATSRDRDSSRSPLHF.

The chain links TRBV2 to TRBJ2-6; tentatively, D is TRBD2 (5 bases). Looked up from germline, CDR1 is SNHLY and CDR2 is FYNNEI. V was cut by 9 bases and J by 1 base, with 7 bases left in between. The CDR3 is made up of 13 amino acids. As DNA, the CDR3 is TGTGCCAGGGGAGAGTCTGGGGCCAACGTCCTGACTTTC. It is translated as CARGESGANVLTF.

The rearrangement links TRBV30 to TRBJ2-5; D unresolved. This CDR3 has 13 amino acids. The germline gives CDR1 GTSNPN, CDR2 SVGIG (reference sequence). The V and J ends lost 0 bases and 4 bases respectively, with 9 bases between them. CDR3 DNA sequence: TGTGCCTGGAGTGTCGGCCGACTAGAGACCCAGTACTTC. Its translation: CAWSVGRLETQYF. Looking up the rest from reference TRBV30 and TRBJ2-5 gives the full variable domain: SQTIHQWPATLVQPVGSPLSLECTVEGTSNPNLYWYRQAAGRGLQLLFYSVGIGQISSEVPQNLSASRPQDRQFILSSKKLLLSDSGFYLCAWSVGRLETQYFGPGTRLLVL.

The J gene is TRBJ1-1, the V gene TRBV13; D perhaps matches TRBD1 (5 bases). Germline lookup yields CDR1 PRHDT and CDR2 FYEKMQ (reference sequence). V was cut by 0 bases and J by 6 bases, with 14 bases left in between. The length of the CDR3 is 15 residues. In DNA, the CDR3 is TGTGCCAGCAGCTTAGGGGTGGCTTTAGGGGCTGAAGCTTTCTTT. Protein product: CASSLGVALGAEAFF.

This sequence joins TRBV5-4 and TRBJ1-1; D is unclear. CDR1 and CDR2 (germline): SGHNT, YYREEE (reference sequence). The CDR3 spans 13 residues. Between the trimmed V and J ends, which lost 1 base and 1 base, there was a span of 5 bases. CDR3 DNA sequence: TGTGCCAGCAGCTTGATCGGGAACACTGAAGCTTTCTTT. Translated: CASSLIGNTEAFF.

V is TRBV2 and J is TRBJ1-1; D uncertain. This CDR3 spans 14 amino acids. Trimming left V 1 base short and J 2 bases short, with 8 bases between. Germline CDR1 SNHLY, CDR2 FYNNEI. The chain's CDR3 is CASSEGRKNTEAFF. The CDR3 bases are TGTGCCAGCAGTGAAGGCAGGAAAAACACTGAAGCTTTCTTT.

The table lists this clone with a few counts. This chain connects TRBV7-2 to TRBJ1-3, with 7 nucleotides matching TRBD1. Germline trimming cut 6 bases from V and 3 bases from J; bases unmatched to any gene: 8. CDR3 size: 15 residues. CDR1 and CDR2 (germline): SGHTA, FQGNSA. CDR3 DNA: TGTGCCAGCAGTTTTTTTCCAGGGGGTGGAAACACCATATATTTT. It is translated as CASSFFPGGGNTIYF.

The chain is built from TRBV11-2 and TRBJ1-1; D is perhaps TRBD1 (5 bases). The CDR3 totals 13 residues. Germline assignment: CDR1 SGHAT and CDR2 FQNNGV. Trimming removed 3 bases from V and 4 bases from J, with 9 bases in between. The CDR3 loop is CASSFTGSTEAFF. The CDR3 DNA reads TGTGCCAGCAGCTTTACAGGATCCACTGAAGCTTTCTTT.

The chain's CDR3 is CASSPRGPGTQGEQYF. In nucleotides, the CDR3 is TGTGCCAGCTCACCAAGGGGACCCGGGACTCAAGGCGAGCAGTACTTC. This chain joins TRBV18 and TRBJ2-7, with D perhaps TRBD2 (6 bases). The CDR3 is 16 residues long. Germline V gene lookup returns CDR1 KGHSH and CDR2 LQKENI. V lost 2 bases and J 6 bases, leaving 20 bases between the germline ends.

The chain links TRBV18 to TRBJ1-3; D might be TRBD1 (6 bases). The V gene's germline CDR1 is KGHSH and CDR2 LQKENI. Trimming pared 2 bases from V and 0 bases from J, leaving 11 bases between. The CDR3 runs to 16 residues. CDR3 in DNA: TGTGCCAGCTCACCAGTATTGGACAGCTCTGGAAACACCATATATTTT. Amino acids: CASSPVLDSSGNTIYF.

V is TRBV7-9 and J is TRBJ2-7; 7 positions match TRBD1. V trimming: 6 bases; J trimming: 5 bases; junction bases outside the gene matches: 13. The CDR3 totals 15 residues. CDR1 is SEHNR and CDR2 is FQNEAQ in the germline V gene (reference sequence). In DNA, the CDR3 is TGTGCCAGCAGTTCCACAGGGGCTCTGGGCGACGAGCAGTACTTC. This codes for CASSSTGALGDEQYF. Filled out from reference TRBV7-9 and TRBJ2-7, the complete variable domain reads DTGVSQNPRHKITKRGQNVTFRCDPISEHNRLYWYRQTLGQGPEFLTYFQNEAQLEKSRLLSDRFSAERPKGSFSTLEIQRTEQGDSAMYLCASSSTGALGDEQYFGPGTRLTVT.

The CDR3 coding sequence is TGTGCCAGCACGGAGTCGGGCAGGGGGCGTCTGGCTTTCTTT. Translated, it gives CASTESGRGRLAFF. The gene calls are TRBV6-5 and TRBJ1-1; 8 nucleotides line up with TRBD1. The ends lost 7 bases at V and 11 bases at J; junction bases unmatched: 15. Germline V gene lookup returns CDR1 MNHEY and CDR2 SVGAGI. The CDR3 contains 14 residues.

The rearrangement joins TRBV11-2 to TRBJ2-5; 12 bases agree with TRBD2. V dropped 1 base and J dropped 2; count of bases not matched to a gene: 2. Germline V gene data show CDR1 as SGHAT and CDR2 as FQNNGV. The CDR3 extends over 16 amino acids. CDR3 nucleotides: TGTGCCAGCAGCTTAGCCCTAGCGGGAGGGCAAGAGACCCAGTACTTC. Protein: CASSLALAGGQETQYF.

The V and J genes are TRBV2 and TRBJ1-3; D remains ambiguous. The germline V and J ends were trimmed by 1 base and 0 bases, with 7 bases remaining between them. Germline V CDR1 and CDR2: SNHLY, FYNNEI. The CDR3 covers 15 residues. The CDR3 spells CASSEGVGSGNTIYF. The CDR3 DNA follows: TGTGCCAGCAGTGAAGGAGTTGGCTCTGGAAACACCATATATTTT.

This chain joins TRBV7-2 and TRBJ1-2; D gene ambiguous. With 2 bases removed from V and 0 bases from J, the gap between germline ends came to 4 bases. Germline CDR1 is SGHTA and CDR2 is FQGNSA. The CDR3 contains 13 residues. The DNA for the CDR3 is TGTGCCAGCAGCTTACACTCTAACTATGGCTACACCTTC. Protein product: CASSLHSNYGYTF. The entire variable domain, with the rest obtained from reference TRBV7-2 and TRBJ1-2, is as follows: GAGVSQSPSNKVTEKGKDVELRCDPISGHTALYWYRQSLGQGLEFLIYFQGNSAPDKSGLPSDRFSAERTGGSVSTLTIQRTQQEDSAVYLCASSLHSNYGYTFGSGTRLTVV.

The CDR3 is CASSDRVLTDTQYF. The CDR3 DNA is TGTGCCAGCAGTGACAGGGTATTAACAGATACGCAGTATTTT. The V call is TRBV6-1, the J call TRBJ2-3, with D maybe TRBD1 (5 bases). Germline V gene lookup returns CDR1 MNHNS and CDR2 SASEGT. The CDR3 length is 14 residues. The V end was cut by 3 bases, the J end by 3 bases, with 10 bases between.

As concerns this clone: In the same sample, other DNA sequences code for this CDR3. CDR3 bases: TGTGCCAGCAGCCCCCAGGGGAACTATGGCTACACCTTC. As protein: CASSPQGNYGYTF. The chain joins TRBV3-1 (or the pseudogene TRBV3-2) to TRBJ1-2, with a weak D call TRBD1 (6 bases). This CDR3 comprises 13 residues. Germline values: CDR1 LGHDT, CDR2 YNNKEL (reference sequence). V was pared by 4 bases and J by 2 bases, with 8 bases between.